This T cell receptor beta chain appears in the sequencing data of a study of cytomegalovirus exposure and HLA in healthy donors. About this clone itself: The sample carries other DNA sequences with the same CDR3.

The V and J ends lost 5 bases and 11 bases respectively, with 15 bases between them. Looked up from germline, CDR1 is MDHEN and CDR2 is SYDVKM. CDR3 size: 12 residues. The PCR contained 60 Vbeta and 13 Jbeta primers. Method: immunoSEQ multiplex PCR; TCRdb's copy keeps in-frame clones and lacks some. Of some 200,000 clones in the sample, just under 70% were seen once. This receptor was taken from a man aged 35-49 years in good health and CMV-seropositive. This chain joins TRBV28 and TRBJ1-1; D is undetermined. The sequenced sample consisted of PBMCs. The CDR3 reads CASSSASRVAFF. DNA of the CDR3: TGTGCCAGCAGTAGCGCCTCACGCGTGGCTTTCTTT.